The clone carrying this TCR beta chain came up many times. As yet, its antigen is unknown. It was with unique molecular identifiers that the TCRbeta library was prepared. Via MiXCR, TCRdb re-called the PCR reads, giving one row per CDR3 protein. The table lists about 200,000 distinct CDR3 sequences, roughly 6.5% of them singletons. This specimen belongs to a study of T-cell reconstitution after alpha-beta-depleted transplantation in children. Study observations and caveats: There were some patients whose high TCRbeta diversity at day 60 came from surviving recipient T cells and thymic progenitors. Newly generated T cells supplied most T-cell counts and diversity one year post-transplant. Several hundred rapidly expanded clones from non-depleted graft cells reportedly supplied alpha-beta T cells about two months post-transplant.

V lost 5 bases and J 2 bases, leaving 8 bases between the germline ends. There are 13 residues in the CDR3. This receptor was obtained from a girl less than two years old with combined immunodeficiency, due to receive a stem cell transplant. The sample here was PBMCs, taken before TCRalphabeta/CD19-depleted stem cell transplant. The J gene is TRBJ2-3, the V gene TRBV12-3 or TRBV12-4, with D uncertain. Here the CDR3 DNA reads TGTGCCAGCAGTAGAAGAAACACAGATACGCAGTATTTT. Encoded protein: CASSRRNTDTQYF.